The 4 T cell receptor beta chains in this list originate from one sample, sequenced in a study of T cell repertoires in cytomegalovirus infection. TCRdb recomputed calls from the reads with MiXCR, one row per CDR3 protein. The data hold more than 150,000 distinct CDR3 sequences, with roughly 27% observed a single time. The sample taken for sequencing was PBMCs. The receptors here all came from a human donor in good health (CMV status not recorded). Some clones in this sample may be carry-over from other donors' samples.

This clonotype appeared a few times. V usage is TRBV12-3 or TRBV12-4 and J usage is TRBJ1-2; 7 bases agree with TRBD1. This CDR3 comprises 14 residues. The trim removed 7 bases at V and 8 bases at J, leaving 13 bases unmatched. The CDR3: CASTQGGGGGGYTF. The CDR3 bases are TGTGCCAGCACCCAAGGAGGAGGGGGCGGAGGCTACACCTTC.

The rearrangement uses TRBV12-3 or TRBV12-4 and TRBJ1-3, with 7 bases identical to TRBD1. CDR3 length equals 14 residues. V lost 5 bases and J lost 2; bases outside the gene matches: 3. The CDR3 DNA reads TGTGCCAGCAGTCCAGGGGGACCTGGAAACACCATATATTTT. This gives the protein CASSPGGPGNTIYF.

V gene TRBV7-4 combines with J gene TRBJ1-5, with TRBD1 identical over 7 bases. The CDR3 contains 16 residues. Looked up from germline, CDR1 is SGHVT and CDR2 is SQSDAQ. J gave up 4 bases and V 0 bases, and 6 bases lay outside the gene matches. The CDR3 spells CASSLAQGQINQPQHF. CDR3 nucleotide sequence: TGTGCCAGCAGCTTAGCGCAGGGACAGATTAATCAGCCCCAGCATTTT.

The V and J genes are TRBV7-3 and TRBJ2-7; possibly TRBD2 for D (6 bases). The CDR3 sequence is 14 residues long. Germline CDR1 and CDR2: SGHTA and FQGTGA. V shed 4 bases and J shed 3 bases, with 13 bases lying between them. The CDR3 protein is CASSSGGTVYEQYF. CDR3 coding DNA: TGTGCCAGCAGCTCAGGAGGGACTGTCTACGAGCAGTACTTC.